What follows are 11 T cell receptor beta chains derived from one specimen sequenced in a study of cytomegalovirus exposure and HLA in healthy donors (dated by TCRdb to 2016 to 2017). The method behind the library was the immunoSEQ multiplex PCR assay. Sourced from immuneACCESS, this table was stored by TCRdb with only in-frame sequences that have V and J called. A share of the clones is absent; for the studies checked, an unresolved V gene accounts for under half, and the remainder has no known explanation. Counted in this sample were roughly 280,000 clones; approximately 83% of them appeared once. The top ten constitute roughly 1% of the sample. The sequenced material came from PBMCs. These receptor sequences come from a young woman in good health and CMV-seronegative.

The chain employs TRBV27 and TRBJ2-1; no clear D. The CDR3 totals 15 residues. Germline assignment: CDR1 MNHEY and CDR2 SMNVEV (reference sequence). With 2 bases removed from V and 2 bases from J, the gap between germline ends came to 10 bases. The CDR3, as DNA: TGTGCCAGCAGTTTACTATGGGCCACCTACAATGAGCAGTTCTTC. As protein: CASSLLWATYNEQFF.

This rearrangement joins TRBV28 to TRBJ1-2; a possible D gene is TRBD1 (5 bases). The length of the CDR3 is 13 residues. Between the trimmed V and J ends, which lost 1 base and 4 bases, there was a span of 7 bases. Germline assignment: CDR1 MDHEN and CDR2 SYDVKM. The CDR3 loop is CASSLYRSYGYTF. The CDR3 DNA reads TGTGCCAGCAGTTTATACAGGTCCTATGGCTACACCTTC.

The rearrangement links TRBV27 to TRBJ1-1; weak D call: TRBD1 (5 bases). CDR3 length: 11 amino acids. V was cut by 6 bases and J by 8 bases, with 10 bases left in between. Germline V lookup: CDR1 MNHEY, CDR2 SMNVEV (reference sequence). In DNA form, the CDR3 reads TGTGCCAGCAGGTCACAGGTAGAAGCTTTCTTT. Protein: CASRSQVEAFF.

This chain joins TRBV6-1 and TRBJ2-1; D is perhaps TRBD2 (5 bases). This CDR3 is 13 amino acids long. Between the trimmed V and J ends, which lost 1 base and 7 bases, there was a span of 8 bases. Germline values: CDR1 MNHNS, CDR2 SASEGT. The CDR3 is CASSEVGGNEQFF. CDR3 coding DNA: TGTGCCAGCAGTGAAGTCGGAGGTAATGAGCAGTTCTTC.

This clone has a single count. The rearrangement uses TRBV29-1 and TRBJ1-2, with a possible D match to TRBD1 (6 bases). V was shortened by 2 bases and J by 7 bases, with 17 bases between the two germline ends. The CDR3 runs to 14 residues. Germline CDR1 is SQVTM and CDR2 is ANQGSEA. CDR3 DNA: TGCAGCGTTGAACAGGGGAGAGGGGGTGGTGGCTACACCTTC. Translating gives CSVEQGRGGGGYTF.

This sequence joins TRBV6-6 and TRBJ2-3, with unresolved D. Trimming removed 4 bases at V and 5 bases at J, with 7 bases between. Germline V CDR1 and CDR2: MNHNY, SVGAGI (reference sequence). The CDR3 extends over 12 amino acids. In nucleotides, the CDR3 is TGTGCCAGCAGTTCTCTTCGAGATACGCAGTATTTT. Translation: CASSSLRDTQYF.

The chain recombines TRBV30 with TRBJ1-2, with TRBD1 matching 8 bases. Losses at the gene ends were 8 bases for V and 8 bases for J; bases not matched to a gene: 13. From germline, CDR1 is GTSNPN and CDR2 SVGIG (reference sequence). CDR3 length: 13 residues. CDR3 sequence reads: CAANPLRGLGYTF. CDR3 nucleotides: TGTGCCGCTAACCCCCTCAGGGGGCTGGGCTACACCTTC.

The gene calls are TRBV6-5 and TRBJ1-3; no definite D call. Germline V gene data show CDR1 as MNHEY and CDR2 as SVGAGI. Trimming took off 4 bases at V and 0 bases at J, with 13 bases between the two ends. The CDR3 spans 16 residues. The CDR3 bases are TGTGCCAGCAGTTCGTACTCGATATCCTCTGGAAACACCATATATTTT. Encoded protein: CASSSYSISSGNTIYF.

The V call is TRBV7-6, the J call TRBJ2-7; TRBD1 might be the D (6 bases). Trimming removed 3 bases from V and 6 bases from J, with 12 bases in between. Germline lookup yields CDR1 SGHVS and CDR2 FNYEAQ. CDR3 length: 13 residues. For the CDR3, the DNA is TGTGCCAGCAGCTTGGGGGCAAACCTCGAGCAGTACTTC. Its translation is CASSLGANLEQYF.

The chain combines TRBV11-2 with TRBJ1-2, with unresolved D. Trimming stripped 4 bases from V and 5 bases from J, with 14 bases between. CDR3 length: 14 residues. In germline, CDR1 is SGHAT, CDR2 FQNNGV. The chain's CDR3 is CASSSPVRLYGYTF. The CDR3 region has the DNA TGTGCCAGCAGCTCCCCCGTCAGACTATATGGCTACACCTTC.

This clone was detected once. This chain joins TRBV9 and TRBJ1-5, with a tentative D call TRBD1 (6 bases). The germline V gene has CDR1 SGDLS and CDR2 YYNGEE. This CDR3 comprises 15 residues. With 3 bases removed from V and 3 bases from J, the gap between germline ends came to 13 bases. This chain's CDR3 is CASSGRDTSNQPQHF. CDR3 sequence (DNA): TGTGCCAGCAGCGGCCGGGACACCTCCAATCAGCCCCAGCATTTT.